This TCR beta chain was sequenced during a study of CD8 T cells in Susac syndrome. Germline loops: CDR1 KGHSH, CDR2 LQKENI. Trimming removed 8 bases at V and 1 base at J, with 8 bases between. The CDR3 extends over 13 amino acids. An amount of RNA that ranged from about 0.45 to 1 ug was reverse transcribed with random hexamers. Coverage of TCR beta CDR3 amplification by immunoSEQ multiplex PCR extended to 54 Vbeta and 13 Jbeta. One entry per CDR3 protein results from TCRdb running MiXCR on the immunoSEQ multiplex PCR reads. The sample includes some 400,000 distinct CDR3 sequences, approximately 85% of them seen just once. Relapsing-remitting disease, either stable or active, was present in the treatment-naive patients who were the multiple sclerosis controls. CD8+ and CD4+ T cells were negatively isolated; TEMRA cells were FACS-enriched.

What was sequenced was CD8+ T cells from PBMCs. This receptor was taken from a human donor with multiple sclerosis. The chain is built from TRBV18 and TRBJ2-2; possibly TRBD1 or TRBD2 for D (5 bases each). The DNA of the CDR3 is TGTGCCAGCGGGACCGTGAACACCGGGGAGCTGTTTTTT. As protein: CASGTVNTGELFF.